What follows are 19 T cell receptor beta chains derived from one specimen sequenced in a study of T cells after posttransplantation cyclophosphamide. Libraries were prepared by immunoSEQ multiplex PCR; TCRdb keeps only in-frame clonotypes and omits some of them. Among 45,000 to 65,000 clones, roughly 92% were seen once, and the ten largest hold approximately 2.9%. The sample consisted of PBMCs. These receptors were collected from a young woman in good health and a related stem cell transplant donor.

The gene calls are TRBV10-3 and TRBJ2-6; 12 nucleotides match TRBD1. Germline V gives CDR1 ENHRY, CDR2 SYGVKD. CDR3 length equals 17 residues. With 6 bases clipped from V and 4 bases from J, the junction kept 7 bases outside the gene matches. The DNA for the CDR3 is TGTGCCATCAGGGAGGGACAGGGGGCGAGGGGGGCCAACGTCCTGACTTTC. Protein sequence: CAIREGQGARGANVLTF.

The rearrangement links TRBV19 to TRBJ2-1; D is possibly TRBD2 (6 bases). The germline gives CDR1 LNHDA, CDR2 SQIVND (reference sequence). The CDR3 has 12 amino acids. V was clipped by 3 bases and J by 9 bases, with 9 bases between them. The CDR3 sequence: CASSMGLGEQFF. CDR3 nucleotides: TGTGCCAGTAGTATGGGACTTGGTGAGCAGTTCTTC.

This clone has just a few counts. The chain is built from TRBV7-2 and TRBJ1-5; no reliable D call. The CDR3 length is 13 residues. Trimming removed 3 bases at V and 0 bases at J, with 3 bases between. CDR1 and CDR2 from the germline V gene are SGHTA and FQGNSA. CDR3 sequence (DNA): TGTGCCAGCAGCTTTCATAGCAATCAGCCCCAGCATTTT. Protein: CASSFHSNQPQHF.

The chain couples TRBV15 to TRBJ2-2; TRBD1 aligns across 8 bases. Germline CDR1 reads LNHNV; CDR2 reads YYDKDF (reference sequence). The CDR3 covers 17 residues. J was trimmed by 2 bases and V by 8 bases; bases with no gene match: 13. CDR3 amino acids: CATRDRLRDTNTGELFF. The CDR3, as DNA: TGTGCCACCCGGGACAGGTTACGAGATACTAACACCGGGGAGCTGTTTTTT.

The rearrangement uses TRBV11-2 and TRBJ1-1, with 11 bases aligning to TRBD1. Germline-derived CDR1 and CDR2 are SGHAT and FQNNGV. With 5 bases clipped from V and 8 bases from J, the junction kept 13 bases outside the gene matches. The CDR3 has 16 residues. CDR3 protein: CASSRLLDRGPLEAFF. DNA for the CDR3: TGTGCCAGCAGCCGACTACTGGACAGGGGGCCGCTCGAAGCTTTCTTT.

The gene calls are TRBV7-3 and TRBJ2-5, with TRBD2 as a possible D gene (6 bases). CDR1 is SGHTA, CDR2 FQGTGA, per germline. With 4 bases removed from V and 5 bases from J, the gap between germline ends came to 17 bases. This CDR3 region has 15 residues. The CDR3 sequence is CASSWGDSGRETQYF. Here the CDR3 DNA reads TGTGCCAGCAGCTGGGGGGATAGCGGTAGGGAGACCCAGTACTTC.

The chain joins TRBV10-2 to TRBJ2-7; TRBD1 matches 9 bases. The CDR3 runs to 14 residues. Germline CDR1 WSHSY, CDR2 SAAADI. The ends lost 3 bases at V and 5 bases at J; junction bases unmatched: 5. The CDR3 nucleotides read TGCGCCAGCAGTGATGGGACAGGGAAGCACGAGCAGTACTTC. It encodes CASSDGTGKHEQYF.

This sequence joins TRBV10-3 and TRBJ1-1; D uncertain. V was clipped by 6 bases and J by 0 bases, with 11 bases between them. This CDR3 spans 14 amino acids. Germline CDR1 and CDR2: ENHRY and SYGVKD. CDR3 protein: CAISEPRMNTEAFF. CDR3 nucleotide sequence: TGTGCCATCAGCGAACCCAGAATGAACACTGAAGCTTTCTTT.

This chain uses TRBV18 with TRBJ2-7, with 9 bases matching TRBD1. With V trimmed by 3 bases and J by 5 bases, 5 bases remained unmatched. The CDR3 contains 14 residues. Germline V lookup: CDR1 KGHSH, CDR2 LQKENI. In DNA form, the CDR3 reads TGTGCCAGCTCACCCCGGGACAGGGTAGACGAGCAGTACTTC. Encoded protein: CASSPRDRVDEQYF. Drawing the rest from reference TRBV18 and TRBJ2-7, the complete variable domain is NAGVMQNPRHLVRRRGQEARLRCSPMKGHSHVYWYRQLPEEGLKFMVYLQKENIIDESGMPKERFSAEFPKEGPSILRIQQVVRGDSAAYFCASSPRDRVDEQYFGPGTRLTVT.

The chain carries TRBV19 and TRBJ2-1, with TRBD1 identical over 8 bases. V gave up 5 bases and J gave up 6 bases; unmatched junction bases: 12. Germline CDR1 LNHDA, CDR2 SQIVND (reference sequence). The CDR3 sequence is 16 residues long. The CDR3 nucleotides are TGTGCCAGTAGTGACTTCCGGACAGGGCACGTCAATGAGCAGTTCTTC. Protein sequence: CASSDFRTGHVNEQFF.

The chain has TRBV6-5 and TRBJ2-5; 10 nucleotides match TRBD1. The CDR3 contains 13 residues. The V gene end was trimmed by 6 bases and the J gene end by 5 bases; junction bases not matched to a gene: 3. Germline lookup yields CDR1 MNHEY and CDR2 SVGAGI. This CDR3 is CASRTGGAETQYF. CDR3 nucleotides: TGTGCCAGCAGGACAGGGGGCGCGGAGACCCAGTACTTC.

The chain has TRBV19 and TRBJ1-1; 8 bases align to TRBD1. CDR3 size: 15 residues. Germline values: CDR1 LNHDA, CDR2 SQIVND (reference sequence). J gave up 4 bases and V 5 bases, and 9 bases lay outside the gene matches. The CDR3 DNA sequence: TGTGCCAGTAGTCTCCGGACAGGGCCGGTCACTGAAGCTTTCTTT. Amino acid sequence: CASSLRTGPVTEAFF. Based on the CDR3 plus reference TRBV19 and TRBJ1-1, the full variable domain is DGGITQSPKYLFRKEGQNVTLSCEQNLNHDAMYWYRQDPGQGLRLIYYSQIVNDFQKGDIAEGYSVSREKKESFPLTVTSAQKNPTAFYLCASSLRTGPVTEAFFGQGTRLTVV.

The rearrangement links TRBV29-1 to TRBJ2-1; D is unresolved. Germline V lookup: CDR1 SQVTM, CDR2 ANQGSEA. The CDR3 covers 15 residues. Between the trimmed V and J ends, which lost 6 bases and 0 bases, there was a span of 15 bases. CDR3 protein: CSVVIEAISYNEQFF. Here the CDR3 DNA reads TGCAGCGTCGTGATCGAGGCGATCTCCTACAATGAGCAGTTCTTC.

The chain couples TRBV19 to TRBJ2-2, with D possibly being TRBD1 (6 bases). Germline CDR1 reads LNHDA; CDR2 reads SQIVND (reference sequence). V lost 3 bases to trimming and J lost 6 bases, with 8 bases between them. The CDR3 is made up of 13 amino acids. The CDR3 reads CASSMQGSGELFF. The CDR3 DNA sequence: TGTGCCAGTAGTATGCAGGGGTCCGGGGAGCTGTTTTTT.

CDR3 coding DNA: TGTGCCAGCAGCTTGAGGAGCTACGAGCAGTACTTC. Its protein is CASSLRSYEQYF. The chain recombines TRBV5-8 with TRBJ2-7; D not certain. The V gene's germline CDR1 is SGHTS and CDR2 YDEGEE. Trimming cost V 1 base and J 3 bases, with 5 bases left between them. This CDR3 is built from 12 residues.

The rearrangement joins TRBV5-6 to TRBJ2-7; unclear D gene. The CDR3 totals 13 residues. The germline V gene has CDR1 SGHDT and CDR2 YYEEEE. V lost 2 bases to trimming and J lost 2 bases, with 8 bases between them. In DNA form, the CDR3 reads TGTGCCAGCAGCTTACAACAGACCTACGAGCAGTACTTC. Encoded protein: CASSLQQTYEQYF.

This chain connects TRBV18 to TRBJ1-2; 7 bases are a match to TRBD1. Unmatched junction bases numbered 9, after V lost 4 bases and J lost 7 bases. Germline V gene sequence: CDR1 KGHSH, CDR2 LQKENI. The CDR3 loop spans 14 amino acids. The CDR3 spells CASSRDRAGSGYTF. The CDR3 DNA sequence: TGTGCCAGCTCACGAGACAGGGCGGGCTCTGGCTACACCTTC.

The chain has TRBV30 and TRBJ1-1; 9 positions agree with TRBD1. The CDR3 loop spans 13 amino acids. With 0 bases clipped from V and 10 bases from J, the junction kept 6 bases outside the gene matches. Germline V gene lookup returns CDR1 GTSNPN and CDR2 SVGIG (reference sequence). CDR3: CAWSVGTGGRAFF. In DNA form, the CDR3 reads TGTGCCTGGAGTGTTGGTACAGGGGGCAGAGCTTTCTTT.

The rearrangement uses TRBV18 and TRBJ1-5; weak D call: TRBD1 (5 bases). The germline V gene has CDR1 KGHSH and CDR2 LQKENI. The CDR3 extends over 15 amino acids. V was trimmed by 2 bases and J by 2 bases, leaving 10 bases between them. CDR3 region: CASSPGANGNQPQHF. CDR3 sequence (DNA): TGTGCCAGCTCACCAGGGGCGAATGGCAATCAGCCCCAGCATTTT.